The next 20 T cell receptor beta chains were all read from a single sample in a study of T cell changes during pregnancy in multiple sclerosis (dated by TCRdb to the late 2010s). The library was built by means of the immunoSEQ multiplex PCR assay. TCRdb's version of the immuneACCESS table is confined to in-frame rearrangements and falls short of the full clone set. An unresolved V gene accounts for under half of the shortfall where checked; the remainder is of unknown origin. The sample records 75,000 to 100,000 clones, 85% to 95% of which are singletons. The ten biggest clones cover around 2% of the sample. The source material was peripheral blood, sampled after pregnancy. The receptors derive from a female donor with multiple sclerosis, enrolled in a pregnancy study.

The chain carries TRBV7-3 and TRBJ2-2, with a tentative D call TRBD1 (5 bases). This CDR3 contains 14 residues. The ends were cut back, 4 bases at V and 5 bases at J, with 11 bases in the middle. CDR1 and CDR2 (germline): SGHTA, FQGTGA. The CDR3 DNA follows: TGTGCCAGCAGCTCAGGGTCCGAGACCGGGGAGCTGTTTTTT. Encoded protein: CASSSGSETGELFF.

The rearrangement joins TRBV29-1 to TRBJ2-2; possible D gene TRBD1, 5 bases. The germline CDR1 and CDR2 sequences are SQVTM and ANQGSEA. The CDR3 runs to 13 residues. V lost 4 bases and J 5 bases, leaving 11 bases between the germline ends. This chain's CDR3 is CSVVRVRTGELFF. CDR3 in DNA: TGCAGCGTTGTCAGGGTCAGAACCGGGGAGCTGTTTTTT.

The chain links TRBV14 to TRBJ1-5, with 7 bases that match TRBD1. Per germline, CDR1 SGHDN and CDR2 FVKESK. The length of the CDR3 is 14 residues. Unmatched junction bases numbered 6, after V lost 10 bases and J lost 0 bases. The CDR3 loop is CATGTDDSNQPQHF. Written as DNA, the CDR3 is TGTGCCACCGGGACAGATGATAGCAATCAGCCCCAGCATTTT.

This chain connects TRBV7-2 to TRBJ1-5; no reliable D call. V was clipped by 6 bases and J by 5 bases, with 11 bases between them. There are 13 residues in the CDR3. Germline CDR1 SGHTA, CDR2 FQGNSA. CDR3 bases: TGTGCCAGCAGACAATACCCAGATCAGCCCCAGCATTTT. Its translation is CASRQYPDQPQHF.

The rearrangement uses TRBV14 and TRBJ1-4, with unresolved D. With 1 base removed from V and 5 bases from J, the gap between germline ends came to 14 bases. Germline V gene data show CDR1 as SGHDN and CDR2 as FVKESK. The CDR3 covers 16 residues. This CDR3 reads CASSQAQSSRNEKLFF. The DNA for the CDR3 is TGTGCCAGCAGCCAAGCCCAGTCCAGTCGAAATGAAAAACTGTTTTTT.

This clone has only one observation. V and J are TRBV27 and TRBJ1-1, with D perhaps TRBD1 (6 bases). V shed 3 bases and J shed 3 bases, with 11 bases lying between them. CDR1 is MNHEY, CDR2 SMNVEV, per germline (reference sequence). The length of the CDR3 is 14 residues. DNA of the CDR3: TGTGCCAGCAGTTTCCGACAGGCCTACACTGAAGCTTTCTTT. The encoded protein is CASSFRQAYTEAFF.

The genes are TRBV19 and TRBJ1-5; perhaps TRBD1 as D (6 bases). This CDR3 has 13 amino acids. CDR1 is LNHDA, CDR2 SQIVND, per germline (reference sequence). Between the trimmed V and J ends, which lost 8 bases and 6 bases, there was a span of 14 bases. CDR3 sequence (DNA): TGTGCCAGTCGCACAGGGTCCGGTCAGCCCCAGCATTTT. Protein: CASRTGSGQPQHF.

Only one count was recorded for this clone. The chain couples TRBV9 to TRBJ2-1; TRBD1 is a possible D gene (5 bases). CDR3 length: 15 amino acids. Trimming pared 0 bases from V and 3 bases from J, leaving 10 bases between. Germline lookup yields CDR1 SGDLS and CDR2 YYNGEE. Here the CDR3 DNA reads TGTGCCAGCAGCGTAGAAGGGGTGGGCTACAATGAGCAGTTCTTC. It is translated as CASSVEGVGYNEQFF.

The chain is built from TRBV7-2 and TRBJ1-5, with D unresolved. Germline assignment: CDR1 SGHTA and CDR2 FQGNSA. The V gene lost 1 base and the J gene lost 7 bases, with 8 bases spanning the gap. There are 13 residues in the CDR3. Here the CDR3 DNA reads TGTGCCAGCAGCTTAGGGGAGGGACAGCCCCAGCATTTT. Its protein product is CASSLGEGQPQHF.

The chain combines TRBV7-3 with TRBJ2-4, with D perhaps TRBD2 (5 bases). This CDR3 contains 14 residues. CDR1 is SGHTA and CDR2 is FQGTGA in the germline V gene. V lost 5 bases and J 2 bases, leaving 10 bases between the germline ends. Written as DNA, the CDR3 is TGTGCCAGCAGCCCGGGCGGGTCCAAAAACATTCAGTACTTC. It codes for CASSPGGSKNIQYF.

V usage is TRBV7-6 and J usage is TRBJ2-5, with TRBD1 as a possible D gene (5 bases). Germline values: CDR1 SGHVS, CDR2 FNYEAQ. The V and J ends lost 3 bases and 1 base respectively, with 9 bases between them. There are 14 residues in the CDR3. The CDR3 DNA sequence: TGTGCCAGCAGCTTGAATAGGGGCCAAGAGACCCAGTACTTC. Its protein is CASSLNRGQETQYF.

The V gene is TRBV7-6, the J gene TRBJ1-5, with 7 bases that match TRBD1. The CDR3 is made up of 15 amino acids. V gave up 5 bases and J gave up 4 bases; unmatched junction bases: 8. CDR1 and CDR2 from the germline V gene are SGHVS and FNYEAQ. CDR3 amino acids: CASSPSGQVNQPQHF. Written as DNA, the CDR3 is TGTGCCAGCAGCCCATCTGGACAGGTTAATCAGCCCCAGCATTTT.

The chain recombines TRBV11-2 with TRBJ1-5; D gene ambiguous. Germline CDR1 SGHAT, CDR2 FQNNGV. CDR3 length: 16 residues. The V and J ends lost 2 bases and 0 bases respectively, with 11 bases between them. CDR3 sequence: CASSLTLETSNQPQHF. CDR3 coding DNA: TGTGCCAGCAGCTTAACGCTAGAAACTAGCAATCAGCCCCAGCATTTT. The full variable domain, its missing parts supplied by reference TRBV11-2 and TRBJ1-5, is EAGVAQSPRYKIIEKRQSVAFWCNPISGHATLYWYQQILGQGPKLLIQFQNNGVVDDSQLPKDRFSAERLKGVDSTLKIQPAKLEDSAVYLCASSLTLETSNQPQHFGDGTRLSIL.

The chain employs TRBV9 and TRBJ1-2, with D unclear. This CDR3 is built from 13 residues. Trimming left V 0 bases short and J 2 bases short, with 5 bases between. Germline V CDR1 and CDR2: SGDLS, YYNGEE. The CDR3 region has the DNA TGTGCCAGCAGCGTAGATCTGAACTATGGCTACACCTTC. It translates to CASSVDLNYGYTF. The variable domain in full, completed from reference TRBV9 and TRBJ1-2, reads DSGVTQTPKHLITATGQRVTLRCSPRSGDLSVYWYQQSLDQGLQFLIQYYNGEERAKGNILERFSAQQFPDLHSELNLSSLELGDSALYFCASSVDLNYGYTFGSGTRLTVV.

The rearrangement joins TRBV9 to TRBJ2-6; maybe TRBD2 (6 bases). The CDR3 sequence is 17 residues long. Germline CDR1 and CDR2: SGDLS and YYNGEE. V lost 0 bases and J 0 bases, leaving 10 bases between the germline ends. The CDR3 spells CASSVAGEGSGANVLTF. In DNA, the CDR3 is TGTGCCAGCAGCGTAGCGGGAGAAGGCTCTGGGGCCAACGTCCTGACTTTC.

The V and J genes are TRBV27 and TRBJ1-6, with D hard to call. The germline V gene has CDR1 MNHEY and CDR2 SMNVEV (reference sequence). Trimming shortened V by 7 bases and J by 3 bases, and 16 bases separated the two germline ends. CDR3 length: 16 amino acids. The CDR3 sequence is CASTPSSDVYNSPLHF. The DNA for the CDR3 is TGTGCCAGCACCCCTTCTAGTGACGTCTATAATTCACCCCTCCACTTT.

The rearrangement links TRBV28 to TRBJ2-1; no clear D. The germline gives CDR1 MDHEN, CDR2 SYDVKM. This CDR3 comprises 14 residues. V was pared by 3 bases and J by 3 bases, with 9 bases between. CDR3 nucleotides: TGTGCCAGCAGTTTGAGGTCTCTCTACAATGAGCAGTTCTTC. This gives the protein CASSLRSLYNEQFF. Supplemented by reference TRBV28 and TRBJ2-1, the full variable domain reads DVKVTQSSRYLVKRTGEKVFLECVQDMDHENMFWYRQDPGLGLRLIYFSYDVKMKEKGDIPEGYSVSREKKERFSLILESASTNQTSMYLCASSLRSLYNEQFFGPGTRLTVL.

The V and J genes are TRBV5-1 and TRBJ1-1; D is undetermined. The CDR3 totals 16 residues. The germline V gene has CDR1 SGHRS and CDR2 YFSETQ. V was cut by 1 base and J by 1 base, with 14 bases left in between. CDR3 protein: CASSLSVNAGNTEAFF. CDR3 in DNA: TGCGCCAGCAGCTTGTCAGTAAACGCGGGGAACACTGAAGCTTTCTTT.

J is TRBJ2-1 and V is TRBV5-1; tentative D call: TRBD2 (5 bases). Germline CDR1 is SGHRS and CDR2 is YFSETQ. This CDR3 is 18 amino acids long. V was pared by 0 bases and J by 2 bases, with 18 bases between. CDR3 DNA sequence: TGCGCCAGCAGCTTGGCCATAGCGTTATCGTCCGCCTACAATGAGCAGTTCTTC. This codes for CASSLAIALSSAYNEQFF.

The chain joins TRBV30 to TRBJ2-1; D gene ambiguous. CDR1 is GTSNPN and CDR2 is SVGIG in the germline V gene (reference sequence). There are 12 residues in the CDR3. With 5 bases removed from V and 6 bases from J, the gap between germline ends came to 11 bases. CDR3 nucleotide sequence: TGTGCCTGGGAGTATGAGATCAATGAGCAGTTCTTC. Translating gives CAWEYEINEQFF.